This T cell receptor beta chain appears in the sequencing data of a study of shared clonotypes between healthy human individuals. Libraries were prepared by immunoSEQ multiplex PCR; TCRdb keeps only in-frame clonotypes and omits some of them. The sample comprises about 680,000 clones, about three quarters of which are singletons, and 1.8% rests with the top ten. Per the germline V gene, CDR1 is SGHVS and CDR2 is FNYEAQ. The CDR3 extends over 13 amino acids. The ends were cut back, 5 bases at V and 1 base at J, with 8 bases in the middle. This TCR was sampled from a woman aged 30 to 39 in good health. The chain carries TRBV7-6 and TRBJ1-1; D not resolved. Specimen: memory CD4+ T cells sorted from blood. The subset denotes: CD45RA-negative fraction. The CDR3 is CASSPQPNTEAFF. The DNA of the CDR3 is TGTGCCAGCAGCCCTCAGCCGAACACTGAAGCTTTCTTT.